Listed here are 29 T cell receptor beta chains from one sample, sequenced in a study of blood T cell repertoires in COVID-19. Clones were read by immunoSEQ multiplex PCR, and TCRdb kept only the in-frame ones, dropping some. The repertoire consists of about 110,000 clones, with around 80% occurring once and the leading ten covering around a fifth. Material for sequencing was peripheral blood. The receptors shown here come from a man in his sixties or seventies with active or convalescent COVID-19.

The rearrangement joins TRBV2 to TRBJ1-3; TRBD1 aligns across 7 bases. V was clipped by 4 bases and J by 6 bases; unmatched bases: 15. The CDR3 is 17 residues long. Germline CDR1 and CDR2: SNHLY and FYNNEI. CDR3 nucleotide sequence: TGTGCCAGCAGTGCGGATCGGGCAGGGACAGCCTCAAACACCATATATTTT. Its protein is CASSADRAGTASNTIYF.

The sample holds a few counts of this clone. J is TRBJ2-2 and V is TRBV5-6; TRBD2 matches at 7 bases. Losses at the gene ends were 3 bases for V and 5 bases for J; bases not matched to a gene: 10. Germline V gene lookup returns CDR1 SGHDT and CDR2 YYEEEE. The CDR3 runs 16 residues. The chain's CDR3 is CASSSPGQGGTGELFF. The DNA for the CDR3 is TGTGCCAGCAGCTCCCCCGGGCAGGGAGGGACCGGGGAGCTGTTTTTT. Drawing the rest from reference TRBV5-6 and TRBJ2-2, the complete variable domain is DAGVTQSPTHLIKTRGQQVTLRCSPKSGHDTVSWYQQALGQGPQFIFQYYEEEERQRGNFPDRFSGHQFPNYSSELNVNALLLGDSALYLCASSSPGQGGTGELFFGEGSRLTVL.

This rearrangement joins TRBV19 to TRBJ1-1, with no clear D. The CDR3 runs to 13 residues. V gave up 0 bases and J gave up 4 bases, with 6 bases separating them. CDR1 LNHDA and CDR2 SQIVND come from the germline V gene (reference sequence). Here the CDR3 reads CASSIEAGTEAFF. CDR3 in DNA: TGTGCCAGTAGTATAGAGGCAGGCACTGAAGCTTTCTTT. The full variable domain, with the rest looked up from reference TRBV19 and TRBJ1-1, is DGGITQSPKYLFRKEGQNVTLSCEQNLNHDAMYWYRQDPGQGLRLIYYSQIVNDFQKGDIAEGYSVSREKKESFPLTVTSAQKNPTAFYLCASSIEAGTEAFFGQGTRLTVV.

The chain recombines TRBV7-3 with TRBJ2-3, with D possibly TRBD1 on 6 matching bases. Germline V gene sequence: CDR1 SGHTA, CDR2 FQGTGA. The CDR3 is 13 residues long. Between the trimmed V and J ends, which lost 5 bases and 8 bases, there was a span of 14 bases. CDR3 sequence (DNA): TGTGCCAGCAGCCCTGACAGGAAAGGTACGCAGTATTTT. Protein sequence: CASSPDRKGTQYF.

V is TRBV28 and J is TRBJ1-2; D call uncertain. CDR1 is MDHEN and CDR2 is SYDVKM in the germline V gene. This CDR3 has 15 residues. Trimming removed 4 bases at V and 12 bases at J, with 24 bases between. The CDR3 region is CASSSSREAGGFDTF. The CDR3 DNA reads TGTGCCAGCAGTTCGTCCCGGGAGGCAGGCGGATTCGACACCTTC.

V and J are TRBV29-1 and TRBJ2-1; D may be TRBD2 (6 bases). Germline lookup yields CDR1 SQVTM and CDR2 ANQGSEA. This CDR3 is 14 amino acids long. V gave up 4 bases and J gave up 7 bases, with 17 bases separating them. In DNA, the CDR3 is TGCAGCGTTGTGAGGGACTTCAAACAGAATGAGCAGTTCTTC. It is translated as CSVVRDFKQNEQFF.

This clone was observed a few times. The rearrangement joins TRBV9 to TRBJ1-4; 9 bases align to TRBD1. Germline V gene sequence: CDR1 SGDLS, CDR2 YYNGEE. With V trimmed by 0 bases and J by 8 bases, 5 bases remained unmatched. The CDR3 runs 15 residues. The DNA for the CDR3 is TGTGCCAGCAGCGTAGCGGGACAGGGAAGGGAAAAACTGTTTTTT. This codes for CASSVAGQGREKLFF.

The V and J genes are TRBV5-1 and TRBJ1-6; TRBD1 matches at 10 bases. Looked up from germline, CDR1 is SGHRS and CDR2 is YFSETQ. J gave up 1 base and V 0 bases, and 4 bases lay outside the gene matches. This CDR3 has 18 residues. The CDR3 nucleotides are TGCGCCAGCAGCTTGGGGACAGGGGGTGTATCCTATAATTCACCCCTCCACTTT. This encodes CASSLGTGGVSYNSPLHF.

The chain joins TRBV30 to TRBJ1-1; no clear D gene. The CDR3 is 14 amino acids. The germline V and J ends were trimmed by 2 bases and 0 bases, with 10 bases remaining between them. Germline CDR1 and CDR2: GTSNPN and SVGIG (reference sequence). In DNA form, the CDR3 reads TGTGCCTGGAGTCCCGGACTGGTGAACACTGAAGCTTTCTTT. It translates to CAWSPGLVNTEAFF.

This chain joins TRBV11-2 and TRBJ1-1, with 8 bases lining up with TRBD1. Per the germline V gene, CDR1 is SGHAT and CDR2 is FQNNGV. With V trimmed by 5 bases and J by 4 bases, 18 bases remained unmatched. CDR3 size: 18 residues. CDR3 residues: CASSPTQGGPIAITEAFF. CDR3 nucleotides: TGTGCCAGCAGCCCTACACAGGGGGGCCCTATAGCAATCACTGAAGCTTTCTTT.

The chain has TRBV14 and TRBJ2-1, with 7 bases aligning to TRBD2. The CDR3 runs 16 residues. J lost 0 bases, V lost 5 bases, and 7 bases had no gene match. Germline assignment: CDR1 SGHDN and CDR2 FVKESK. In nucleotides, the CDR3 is TGTGCCAGCAGCACCCGAGCGGGACGCTCCTACAATGAGCAGTTCTTC. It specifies CASSTRAGRSYNEQFF.

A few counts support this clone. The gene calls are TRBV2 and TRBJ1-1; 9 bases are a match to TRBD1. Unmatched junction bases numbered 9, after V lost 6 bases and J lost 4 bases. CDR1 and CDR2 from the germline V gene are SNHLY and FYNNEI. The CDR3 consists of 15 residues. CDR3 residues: CASRTLQGAATEAFF. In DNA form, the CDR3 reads TGTGCCAGCAGGACCCTACAGGGGGCAGCCACTGAAGCTTTCTTT.

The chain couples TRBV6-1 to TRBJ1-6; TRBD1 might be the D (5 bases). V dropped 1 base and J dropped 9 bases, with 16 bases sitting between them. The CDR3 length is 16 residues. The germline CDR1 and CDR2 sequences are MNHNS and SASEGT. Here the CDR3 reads CASSEGAPRGGSPLHF. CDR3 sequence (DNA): TGTGCCAGCAGTGAAGGGGCCCCCCGGGGGGGTTCACCCCTCCACTTT.

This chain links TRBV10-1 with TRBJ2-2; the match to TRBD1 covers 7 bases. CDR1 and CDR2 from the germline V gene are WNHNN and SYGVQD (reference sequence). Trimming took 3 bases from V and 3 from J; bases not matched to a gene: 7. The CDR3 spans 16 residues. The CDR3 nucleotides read TGCGCCAGCAGTGACCGCAGGACAGGAGACACCGGGGAGCTGTTTTTT. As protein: CASSDRRTGDTGELFF.

DNA of the CDR3: TGTGCCAGCAGCTCGAGTATAGGAGGTACGCAGTATTTT. This gives the protein CASSSSIGGTQYF. The rearrangement links TRBV5-4 to TRBJ2-3, with D possibly TRBD2 on 5 matching bases. The CDR3 has 13 amino acids. The germline gives CDR1 SGHNT, CDR2 YYREEE (reference sequence). The V gene lost 3 bases and the J gene lost 8 bases, with 13 bases spanning the gap. Looking up the rest from reference TRBV5-4 and TRBJ2-3 gives the full variable domain: ETGVTQSPTHLIKTRGQQVTLRCSSQSGHNTVSWYQQALGQGPQFIFQYYREEENGRGNFPPRFSGLQFPNYSSELNVNALELDDSALYLCASSSSIGGTQYFGPGTRLTVL.

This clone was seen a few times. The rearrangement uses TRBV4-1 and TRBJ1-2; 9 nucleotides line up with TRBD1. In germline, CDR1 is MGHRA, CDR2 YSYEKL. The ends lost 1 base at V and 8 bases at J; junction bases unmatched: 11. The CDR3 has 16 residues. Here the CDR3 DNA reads TGCGCCAGCAGCCAAGTCCCGACAGGGGGAGGAGAGGGCTACACCTTC. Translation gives CASSQVPTGGGEGYTF.

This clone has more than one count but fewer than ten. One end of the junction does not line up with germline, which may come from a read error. The CDR3 loop reads CATSGGRGAQETQYF. CDR3 in DNA: TGTGCCACCAGTGGGGGCAGAGGGGCCCAAGAGACCCAGTACTTC. This rearrangement joins TRBV28 to TRBJ2-5; perhaps TRBD1 as D (6 bases). Germline V gene sequence: CDR1 MDHEN, CDR2 SYDVKM. This CDR3 contains 15 residues.

This CDR3 reads CASRQTGVGTDTQYF. In DNA, the CDR3 is TGTGCCAGCAGACAAACAGGGGTAGGCACAGATACGCAGTATTTT. The rearrangement links TRBV7-2 to TRBJ2-3, with 7 bases fitting TRBD1. The CDR3 runs to 15 residues. Looked up from germline, CDR1 is SGHTA and CDR2 is FQGNSA. V was pared by 6 bases and J by 1 base, with 7 bases of the junction left unmatched.

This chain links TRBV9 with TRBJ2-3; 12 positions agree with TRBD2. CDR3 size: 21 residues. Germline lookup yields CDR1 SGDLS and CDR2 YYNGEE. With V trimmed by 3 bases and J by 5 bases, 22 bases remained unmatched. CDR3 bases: TGTGCCAGCAGCGCTCCCCTCACATATACAGGGACTAGCGGGTTCCGAGATACGCAGTATTTT. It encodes CASSAPLTYTGTSGFRDTQYF.

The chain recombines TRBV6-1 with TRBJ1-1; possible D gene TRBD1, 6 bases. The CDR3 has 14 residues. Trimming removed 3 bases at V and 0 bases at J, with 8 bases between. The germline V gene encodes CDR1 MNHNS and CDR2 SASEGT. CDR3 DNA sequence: TGTGCCAGCAGTGATCAGGGGATGAACACTGAAGCTTTCTTT. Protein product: CASSDQGMNTEAFF.

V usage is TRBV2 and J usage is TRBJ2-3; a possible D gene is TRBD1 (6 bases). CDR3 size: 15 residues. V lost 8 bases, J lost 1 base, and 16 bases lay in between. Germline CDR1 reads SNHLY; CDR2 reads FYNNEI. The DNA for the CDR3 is TGTGCCAGCCACCGCAGGGGTGCGGGCACAGATACGCAGTATTTT. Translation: CASHRRGAGTDTQYF.

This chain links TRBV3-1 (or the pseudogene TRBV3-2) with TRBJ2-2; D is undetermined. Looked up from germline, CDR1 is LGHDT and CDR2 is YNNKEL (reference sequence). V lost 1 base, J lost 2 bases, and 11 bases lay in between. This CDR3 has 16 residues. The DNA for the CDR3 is TGTGCCAGCAGCCAAGGTAGAACTCAAAACACCGGGGAGCTGTTTTTT. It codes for CASSQGRTQNTGELFF.

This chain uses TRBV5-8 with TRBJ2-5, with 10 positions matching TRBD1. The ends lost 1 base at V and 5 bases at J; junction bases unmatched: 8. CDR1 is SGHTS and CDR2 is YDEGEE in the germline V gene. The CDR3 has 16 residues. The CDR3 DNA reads TGTGCCAGCAGCTTGTCCCAGACAGGGGGCGCTGAGACCCAGTACTTC. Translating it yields CASSLSQTGGAETQYF.

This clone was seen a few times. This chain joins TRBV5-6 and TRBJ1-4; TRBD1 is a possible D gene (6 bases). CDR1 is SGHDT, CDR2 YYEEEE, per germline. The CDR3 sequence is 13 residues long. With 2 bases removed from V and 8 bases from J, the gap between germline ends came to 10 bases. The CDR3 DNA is TGTGCCAGCAGCTTATGGGGGCGGGAAAAACTGTTTTTT. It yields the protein CASSLWGREKLFF.

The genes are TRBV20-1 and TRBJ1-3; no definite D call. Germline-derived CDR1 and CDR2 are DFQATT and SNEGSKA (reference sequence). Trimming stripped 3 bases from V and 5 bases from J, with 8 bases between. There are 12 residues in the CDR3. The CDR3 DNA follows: TGCAGTGCTAGTCCGTCCCGAAACACCATATATTTT. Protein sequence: CSASPSRNTIYF.

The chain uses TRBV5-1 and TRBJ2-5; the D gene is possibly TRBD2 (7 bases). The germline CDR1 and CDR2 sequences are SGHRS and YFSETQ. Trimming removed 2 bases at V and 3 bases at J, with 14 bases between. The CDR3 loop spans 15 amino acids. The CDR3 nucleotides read TGCGCCAGCAGCTTCGGGGGGCCAAGCAAAGAGACCCAGTACTTC. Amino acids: CASSFGGPSKETQYF.

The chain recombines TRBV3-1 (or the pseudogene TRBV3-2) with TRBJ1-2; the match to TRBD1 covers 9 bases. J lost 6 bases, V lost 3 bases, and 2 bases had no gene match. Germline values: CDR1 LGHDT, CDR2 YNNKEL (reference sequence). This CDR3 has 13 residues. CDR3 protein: CASSQGTGNGYTF. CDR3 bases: TGTGCCAGCAGCCAGGGGACAGGGAATGGCTACACCTTC.

This CDR3 reads CASSPPGVDEQFF. The CDR3 coding sequence is TGTGCCAGCAGCCCGCCAGGTGTCGATGAGCAGTTCTTC. The genes are TRBV7-9 and TRBJ2-1; D unresolved. V was pared by 5 bases and J by 8 bases, with 13 bases between. This CDR3 is 13 amino acids long. Germline-derived CDR1 and CDR2 are SEHNR and FQNEAQ (reference sequence).

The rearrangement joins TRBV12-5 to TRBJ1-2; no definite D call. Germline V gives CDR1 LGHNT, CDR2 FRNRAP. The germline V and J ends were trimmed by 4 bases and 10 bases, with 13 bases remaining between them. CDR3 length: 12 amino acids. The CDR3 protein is CASGSLNSIYTF. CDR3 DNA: TGTGCTAGTGGTTCTTTAAATAGTATCTACACCTTC.